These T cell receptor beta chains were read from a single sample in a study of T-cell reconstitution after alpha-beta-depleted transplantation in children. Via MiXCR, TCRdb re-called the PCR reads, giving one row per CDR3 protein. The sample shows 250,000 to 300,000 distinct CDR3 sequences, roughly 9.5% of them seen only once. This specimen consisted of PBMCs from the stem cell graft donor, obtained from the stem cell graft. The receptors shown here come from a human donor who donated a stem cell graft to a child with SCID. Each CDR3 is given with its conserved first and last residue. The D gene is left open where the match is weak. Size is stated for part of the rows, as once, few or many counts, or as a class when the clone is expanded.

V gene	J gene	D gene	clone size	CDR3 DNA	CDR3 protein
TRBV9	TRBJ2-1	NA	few	TGTGCCAGCAGCGTAGGGGCAATCAATGAGCAGTTCTTC	CASSVGAINEQFF
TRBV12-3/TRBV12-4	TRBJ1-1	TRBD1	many	TGTGCCAGCAGCCCAGGGGGGGTGAACACTGAAGCTTTCTTT	CASSPGGVNTEAFF
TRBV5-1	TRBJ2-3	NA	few	TGCGCCAGCAGGGGGGTAGATACGCAGTATTTT	CASRGVDTQYF
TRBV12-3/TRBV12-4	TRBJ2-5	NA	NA	TGTGCCAGCAGTGAACCGGGACGGAGTGGGCTGACCCAGTACTTC	CASSEPGRSGLTQYF
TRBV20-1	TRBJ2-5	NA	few	TGCAGTGCTAGAGATAGGCCAGGGTTTCCCCGAGAGACCCAGTACTTC	CSARDRPGFPRETQYF
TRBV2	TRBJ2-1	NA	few	TGTGCCAGCAGTGAAGCGGATAGCCCGGTCTGGAATGAGCAGTTCTTC	CASSEADSPVWNEQFF
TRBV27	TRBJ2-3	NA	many	TGTGCCAGCAGTTTCGAGCGGCTCGGGGTAGATACGCAGTATTTT	CASSFERLGVDTQYF
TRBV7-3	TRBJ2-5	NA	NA	TGTGCCAGCAGCTTAAAGGACCAACCGGGAGAGACCCAGTACTTC	CASSLKDQPGETQYF
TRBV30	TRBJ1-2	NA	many	TGTGCCTGGAGACAGCGAGACTATGGCTACACCTTC	CAWRQRDYGYTF
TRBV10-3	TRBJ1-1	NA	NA	TGTGCCATCACGGACCACCTTATGAACACTGAAGCTTTCTTT	CAITDHLMNTEAFF
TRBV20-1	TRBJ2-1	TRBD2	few	TGCAGTGCTAGAATAAGCGGGGGGCCCAATGAGCAGTTCTTC	CSARISGGPNEQFF
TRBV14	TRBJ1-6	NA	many	TGTGCCAGCAGCCGCGACAGCTCCTATAATTCACCCCTCCACTTT	CASSRDSSYNSPLHF
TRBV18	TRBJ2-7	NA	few	TGTGCCAGCTCACCGAAATGGGGGACCGTCTTCGAGCAGTACTTC	CASSPKWGTVFEQYF
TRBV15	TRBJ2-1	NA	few	TGTGCCACCAGCAGCCTGGACACCGAAGACTACAATGAGCAGTTCTTC	CATSSLDTEDYNEQFF
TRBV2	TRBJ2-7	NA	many	TGTGCCAGCATAGGGCAGTTTAGCTCCTACGAGCAGTACTTC	CASIGQFSSYEQYF
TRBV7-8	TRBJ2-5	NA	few	TGTGCCAGCAGCGACCGGAACCAAGAGACCCAGTACTTC	CASSDRNQETQYF
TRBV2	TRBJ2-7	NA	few	TGTGCCAGAGGGGGACTCTTGACCGACGAGCAGTACTTC	CARGGLLTDEQYF
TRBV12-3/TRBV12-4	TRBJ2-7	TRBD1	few	TGTGCCAGCAGTTCCCGGGACAGGGGGCCGGGTAGCTCCTACGAGCAGTACTTC	CASSSRDRGPGSSYEQYF